The rows below give T cell receptor beta chains drawn from one sample of a study of T cells expressing NK-cell markers. TCRdb derives one entry per CDR3 protein from the 5' RACE reads, leaving out DNA. Its clone listing holds about 550,000 distinct CDR3 sequences. Sequencing input: blood T cells: a sorted CD56 or NKG2C T cell subset, CD4+ or CD8+ T cells, or bulk PBMC T cells (not recorded which). The source of these receptors is a man aged 18-30 years in good health. The CDR3 runs from the conserved cysteine through the conserved F or W. Each record gives: J gene, V gene, CDR3 protein.

TRBJ2-4 TRBV27 CASRPSSQLLAKNIQYF
TRBJ2-1 TRBV5-5 CASSWGTSGLSSYNEQFF
TRBJ2-7 TRBV5-1 CASRRGQNSYEQYF
TRBJ2-1 TRBV7-8 CASSLVGVRSSYNEQFF
TRBJ2-7 TRBV5-1 CASSLAERDGFEQYF
TRBJ2-5 TRBV5-1 CASSTTGGQETQYF
TRBJ1-1 TRBV27 CASSLGGAQNTEAFF
TRBJ1-6 TRBV25-1 CASTPWVKDSPLHF
TRBJ2-5 TRBV29-1 CSVQGGEVTQYF
TRBJ2-1 TRBV11-2 CASSPRGQGASNEQFF
TRBJ2-7 TRBV15 CATSRGSGSGVYEQYF
TRBJ2-3 TRBV10-3 CATLSNTGTSTDTQYF
TRBJ2-7 TRBV7-2 CASSWAVTSGNYEQYF
TRBJ2-6 TRBV29-1 CSAANGGANVLTF
TRBJ2-2 TRBV7-8 CASSLGSSNTGELFF
TRBJ2-1 TRBV6-2/TRBV6-3 CASSYGSEGQPYNEQFF
TRBJ2-1 TRBV12-3/TRBV12-4 CASNSPGENEQFF
TRBJ1-6 TRBV7-9 CASSLGSSYNSPLHF
TRBJ2-1 TRBV12-3/TRBV12-4 CASSLEVATSRFLEQFF
TRBJ2-2 TRBV7-7 CASRPIPGTHEQNTGELFF
TRBJ2-2 TRBV3-1 CASSQGSDAVTGELFF
TRBJ2-1 TRBV28 CASSLTGLAVGRRYNEQFF
TRBJ2-3 TRBV24-1 CATSFQGASTDTQYF
TRBJ2-1 TRBV3-1 CASSQEGSAPSNEQFF
TRBJ2-3 TRBV29-1 CSALFTGGDTQYF
TRBJ1-3 TRBV20-1 CSARPGQVVDTIYF
TRBJ2-7 TRBV20-1 CSASANYEQYF
TRBJ2-6 TRBV5-1 CASSLDIGGSGANVLTF
TRBJ2-1 TRBV12-3/TRBV12-4 CASTSSSGFSYNEQFF
TRBJ2-1 TRBV29-1 CSAFADNEQFF
TRBJ1-4 TRBV29-1 CSVSGHAREKLFF
TRBJ2-4 TRBV15 CATSRAPSGTRNIQYF
TRBJ2-3 TRBV20-1 CSAEGPPTDTQYF
TRBJ2-6 TRBV20-1 CSARHPPGTGLSGANVLTF
TRBJ2-1 TRBV4-3 CASSQEEGVAGSYNEQFF
TRBJ1-2 TRBV7-9 CASSAPHRGLEGYTF
TRBJ2-1 TRBV6-1 CASSESLGGEQFF
TRBJ2-3 TRBV20-1 CSARDASRTDTQYF
TRBJ2-7 TRBV5-5 CASSLFVGGDYEQYF
TRBJ1-1 TRBV5-1 CASSRPDGNTEAFF